The 5 T cell receptor beta chains given below trace back to one sample, sequenced in a study of T-cell reconstitution after alpha-beta-depleted transplantation in children. TCRbeta library construction was performed incorporating unique molecular identifiers. TCRdb re-called the PCR reads with MiXCR, one entry per CDR3 protein. This sample has about 400,000 distinct CDR3 sequences, with 20% found just once. The sample here was PBMCs from the stem cell graft donor, taken from the stem cell graft. The receptors stem from a human donor who donated a stem cell graft to a child with acute myeloid leukemia.

This clonotype turned up a few times. The chain has TRBV6-6 and TRBJ1-5; D is uncertain. V lost 4 bases to trimming and J lost 4 bases, with 8 bases between them. The CDR3 is 13 residues long. Germline-derived CDR1 and CDR2 are MNHNY and SVGAGI (reference sequence). CDR3 sequence: CASSLVWNQPQHF. As DNA, the CDR3 is TGTGCCAGCAGTTTGGTGTGGAATCAGCCCCAGCATTTT.

The genes are TRBV20-1 and TRBJ2-2; 10 bases map to TRBD2. There are 17 residues in the CDR3. The V and J ends lost 3 bases and 3 bases, in that order; junction bases with no gene match: 10. The germline CDR1 and CDR2 sequences are DFQATT and SNEGSKA (reference sequence). The CDR3 is CSASPGGLAAYTGELFF. In DNA, the CDR3 is TGCAGTGCTAGCCCCGGCGGACTAGCGGCTTACACCGGGGAGCTGTTTTTT.

V gene TRBV29-1 combines with J gene TRBJ1-2; 9 bases match TRBD1. CDR1 and CDR2 from the germline V gene are SQVTM and ANQGSEA. The length of the CDR3 is 12 residues. V trimming: 7 bases; J trimming: 3 bases; junction bases outside the gene matches: 3. Here the CDR3 reads CSDRTGDYGYTF. In DNA form, the CDR3 reads TGCAGCGACCGGACAGGGGACTATGGCTACACCTTC.

This chain joins TRBV6-2 or TRBV6-3 and TRBJ2-1; 13 bases are a match to TRBD2. Germline CDR1 MNHEY, CDR2 SVGEGT. After removal of 6 bases from V and 9 bases from J, the junction contained 11 bases not matched to a gene. This CDR3 has 16 residues. The CDR3 loop is CASRKSGLAGVGEQFF. In nucleotides, the CDR3 is TGTGCCAGCAGAAAGAGCGGACTAGCGGGAGTCGGTGAGCAGTTCTTC.

There are many counts of this clonotype. The CDR3 sequence: CATSRETGSNTGELFF. The CDR3 DNA sequence: TGTGCCACCAGCAGAGAGACAGGGAGTAACACCGGGGAGCTGTTTTTT. The chain couples TRBV15 to TRBJ2-2, with TRBD1 matching over 7 bases. The CDR3 loop spans 16 amino acids. The germline V gene has CDR1 LNHNV and CDR2 YYDKDF (reference sequence). The junction had 3 bases not matched to a gene; V was cut back by 0 bases and J by 2 bases.